This T cell receptor (beta chain) was sequenced during a study of OX40 agonist ivuxolimab in advanced cancers. About the research overall: Every 2 weeks, ivuxolimab was infused into the patients intravenously at between 0.01 and 10 mg/kg. Partial responses were seen in three patients, one with hepatocellular carcinoma and two with cutaneous melanoma.

TCRdb's copy holds only in-frame clones and misses some; the assay was immunoSEQ multiplex PCR. The repertoire has just over 35,000 clones, over 75% of them found once; the top ten carry 20% to 25%. CDR1 LGHNA and CDR2 YNFKEQ come from the germline V gene. CDR3 length equals 15 residues. The V end was cut by 0 bases, the J end by 0 bases, with 8 bases between. Peripheral blood came from all dose cohorts at three timepoints. The source material was CD4+ or CD8+ T cells sorted from blood, sampled in a trial of the OX40 agonist ivuxolimab. The receptor's source is an adult with an advanced solid tumor such as melanoma, head and neck, liver or kidney cancer. The rearrangement uses TRBV4-2 and TRBJ1-2; D uncertain. CDR3 protein: CASSQEGQTNYGYTF. The CDR3, as DNA: TGTGCCAGCAGCCAAGAGGGTCAAACTAACTATGGCTACACCTTC.